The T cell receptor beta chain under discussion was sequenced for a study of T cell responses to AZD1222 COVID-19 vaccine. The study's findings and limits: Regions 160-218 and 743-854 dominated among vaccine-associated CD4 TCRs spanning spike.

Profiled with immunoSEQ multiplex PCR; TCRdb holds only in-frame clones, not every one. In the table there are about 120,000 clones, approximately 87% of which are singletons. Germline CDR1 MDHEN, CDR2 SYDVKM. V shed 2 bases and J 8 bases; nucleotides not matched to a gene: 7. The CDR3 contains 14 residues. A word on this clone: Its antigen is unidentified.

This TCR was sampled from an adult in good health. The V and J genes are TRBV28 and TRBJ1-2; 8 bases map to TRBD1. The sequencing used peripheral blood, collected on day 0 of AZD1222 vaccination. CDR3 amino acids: CASSLQGAVKGYTF. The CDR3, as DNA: TGTGCCAGCAGTTTACAGGGGGCGGTCAAGGGCTACACCTTC.